These 6 T cell receptor beta chains came from one sample sequenced in a study of blood T cell repertoires in COVID-19. The repertoire was sequenced with immunoSEQ multiplex PCR; TCRdb's copy has only in-frame clones and lacks some. The sample records roughly 100,000 clones, roughly 80% being singletons. Sequenced sample: peripheral blood. Receptors were obtained from a human donor in a cohort sampled during active COVID-19.

The gene calls are TRBV6-5 and TRBJ2-1, with 7 bases aligning to TRBD1. The CDR3 extends over 14 amino acids. CDR1 is MNHEY and CDR2 is SVGAGI in the germline V gene. The J segment lost 2 bases and the V segment lost 6 bases, leaving 4 bases of the junction unmatched. CDR3 region: CASRGQIPYNEQFF. CDR3 DNA: TGTGCCAGCAGGGGACAGATTCCCTACAATGAGCAGTTCTTC.

The rearrangement joins TRBV11-2 to TRBJ2-1; D is possibly TRBD1 (6 bases). CDR3 length: 15 residues. Germline CDR1 SGHAT, CDR2 FQNNGV. V lost 0 bases and J 0 bases, leaving 6 bases between the germline ends. The CDR3 nucleotides read TGTGCCAGCAGCTTAGACAGGGGCTCCTACAATGAGCAGTTCTTC. It codes for CASSLDRGSYNEQFF.

This clone was counted once. The V and J genes are TRBV9 and TRBJ1-1; 7 bases line up with TRBD1. This CDR3 region has 16 residues. Germline CDR1 SGDLS, CDR2 YYNGEE. The J segment lost 0 bases and the V segment lost 2 bases, leaving 7 bases of the junction unmatched. The DNA of the CDR3 is TGTGCCAGCAGCGTCGGGGACAGAATAATGAACACTGAAGCTTTCTTT. Its translation: CASSVGDRIMNTEAFF.

The table lists this clone with a count of one. The chain uses TRBV20-1 and TRBJ1-2; 12 nucleotides match TRBD1. The V gene end was trimmed by 3 bases and the J gene end by 4 bases; junction bases not matched to a gene: 6. CDR1 and CDR2 from the germline V gene are DFQATT and SNEGSKA (reference sequence). The CDR3 is made up of 15 amino acids. Here the CDR3 DNA reads TGCAGTGCTAGTCCGGGACAGGGGGCCAGCTATGGCTACACCTTC. Its translation: CSASPGQGASYGYTF.

The V and J genes are TRBV19 and TRBJ2-3, with TRBD2 matching over 10 bases. J gave up 4 bases and V 7 bases, and 5 bases lay outside the gene matches. Germline V gene data show CDR1 as LNHDA and CDR2 as SQIVND (reference sequence). This CDR3 has 14 residues. The CDR3 here is CASTSAGGPDTQYF. For the CDR3, the DNA is TGTGCCAGTACTTCAGCGGGGGGGCCAGATACGCAGTATTTT.

The J gene is TRBJ1-4, the V gene TRBV7-9; D gene unclear. Trimming took off 1 base at V and 7 bases at J, with 13 bases between the two ends. This CDR3 region has 15 residues. Germline values: CDR1 SEHNR, CDR2 FQNEAQ (reference sequence). The CDR3 bases are TGTGCCAGCAGCTTAGTTCCGGGGTCAAGTGAAAAACTGTTTTTT. Translated: CASSLVPGSSEKLFF.